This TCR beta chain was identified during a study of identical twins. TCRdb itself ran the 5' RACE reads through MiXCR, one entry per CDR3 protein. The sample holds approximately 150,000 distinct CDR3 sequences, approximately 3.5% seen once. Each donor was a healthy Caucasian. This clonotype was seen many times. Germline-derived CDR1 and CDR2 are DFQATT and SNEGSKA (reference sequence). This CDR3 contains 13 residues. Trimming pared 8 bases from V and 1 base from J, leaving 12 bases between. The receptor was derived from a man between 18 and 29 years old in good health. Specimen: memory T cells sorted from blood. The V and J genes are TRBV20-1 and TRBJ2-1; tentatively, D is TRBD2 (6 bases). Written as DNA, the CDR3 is TGCAGTACCCGGGAGCGATCCTACAATGAGCAGTTCTTC. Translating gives CSTRERSYNEQFF.